This T cell receptor beta chain is from a study of cytomegalovirus exposure and HLA in healthy donors. Study in general: In a previous analysis, more than 90 million unique TCR beta sequences were found from 150 million to 200 million T cells.

Study-wide results and limits: About 87% or about 30% of the time was how often most TCR beta V segments were productive, according to an earlier analysis. It has been reported that TCR beta sequences accurately predicted the HLA-A and HLA-B alleles of most subjects.

Everyone who donated was a healthy bone marrow donor. A remark on this clone: Its specificity is unknown.

The study ran its PCR with 60 Vbeta and 13 Jbeta primers. Sequencing was performed with immunoSEQ multiplex PCR; in TCRdb, only in-frame clones are kept and a portion is missing. The sample has fewer than 200,000 clones, about 80% seen once. Sequencing was performed on PBMCs. This receptor was obtained from a woman in her twenties or thirties in good health and CMV-seronegative.

The CDR3 region is CASSLIGQNNEQFF. DNA for the CDR3: TGTGCCAGCAGTTTAATAGGACAGAACAATGAGCAGTTCTTC. This chain joins TRBV28 and TRBJ2-1, with D perhaps matching TRBD1 (6 bases). Germline V gene data show CDR1 as MDHEN and CDR2 as SYDVKM. The CDR3 consists of 14 residues. V dropped 2 bases and J dropped 5 bases, with 10 bases sitting between them.